This TCR beta chain is from a study of blood T cells in healthy people across ages. Findings of the study overall: Among T cells, TCR beta diversity per million cells dropped roughly linearly as age rose.

Through a sample-barcoded 5' primer and a J-beta primer mix, a second PCR was run for roughly 6 to 11 cycles. Each of the cDNA molecules was tagged by a template-switch adaptor with 12 random nucleotides. One entry per CDR3 protein, called by TCRdb with MiXCR from the 5' RACE reads. The profile shows about 400,000 distinct CDR3 sequences, 50% to 60% of them singletons. The sample, about 10 milliliters of peripheral blood, was drawn from each donor. The amount of total RNA extracted per sample was at least 5.5 micrograms. As for this clonotype: Its antigen remains unknown.

CDR3 length: 15 residues. Germline V gives CDR1 LNHDA, CDR2 SQIVND (reference sequence). The rearrangement joins TRBV19 to TRBJ2-4; the match to TRBD1 covers 9 bases. The J call may not be correct, given that the DNA end is closer to TRBJ2-7. Sequencing used blood. This clonotype was sampled from a man aged 55-75 years in good health. DNA for the CDR3: TGTGCCAGTAGTTTGACTGGACAGGGGATTTACGAGCAGTACTTC. Translating gives CASSLTGQGIYEQYF.